Listed here are 2 T cell receptor beta chains from one sample, sequenced in a study of T cells in pancreatic ductal adenocarcinoma. Measured with immunoSEQ multiplex PCR; TCRdb has only the in-frame clones, and not every one. The table lists over 85,000 clones, roughly 96% of them singletons. No neoadjuvant therapy was given to the selected pancreatic ductal adenocarcinoma patients before their surgery. The specimen was PBMCs. The receptors come from a human donor with pancreatic ductal adenocarcinoma.

The gene calls are TRBV11-2 and TRBJ2-2, with D perhaps matching TRBD2 (5 bases). The germline V gene has CDR1 SGHAT and CDR2 FQNNGV. V lost 4 bases and J lost 2, with 11 bases in between. This CDR3 is built from 15 residues. The CDR3 protein is CASSSRTYNTGELFF. In DNA, the CDR3 is TGTGCCAGCAGCTCGAGGACTTACAACACCGGGGAGCTGTTTTTT.

The chain combines TRBV9 with TRBJ2-7; 8 bases are a match to TRBD2. This CDR3 contains 15 residues. The V gene's germline CDR1 is SGDLS and CDR2 YYNGEE. Trimming removed 4 bases from V and 2 bases from J; junction bases left unmatched: 8. This chain's CDR3 is CASSSGASGPYEQYF. The CDR3 DNA follows: TGTGCCAGCAGCTCAGGGGCTAGCGGGCCCTACGAGCAGTACTTC.